The 22 T cell receptor beta chains presented below share a single source sample, sequenced in a study of cytomegalovirus exposure and HLA in healthy donors. The PCR made use of 60 Vbeta and 13 Jbeta primers. Some clones are missing from TCRdb's copy, which holds only in-frame ones; the method was immunoSEQ multiplex PCR. This table has around 99,000 clones, 55% to 75% appearing once. Sequencing was done on a sample of PBMCs. The receptors shown here come from a woman between 65 and 79 years old in good health and CMV-seropositive.

V usage is TRBV27 and J usage is TRBJ2-2; D gene uncertain. The germline V gene has CDR1 MNHEY and CDR2 SMNVEV (reference sequence). Deletions cut 5 bases from V and 1 base from J, with 8 bases between. This CDR3 region has 14 residues. CDR3 coding DNA: TGTGCCAGCAGTATGGGCCGGAACACCGGGGAGCTGTTTTTT. Encoded protein: CASSMGRNTGELFF.

V and J are TRBV9 and TRBJ1-1, with D possibly being TRBD1 (5 bases). The germline V gene encodes CDR1 SGDLS and CDR2 YYNGEE. Deletions cut 4 bases from V and 1 base from J, with 8 bases between. This CDR3 is 13 amino acids long. In DNA form, the CDR3 reads TGTGCCAGCAGCTGGGGGGAGAACACTGAAGCTTTCTTT. It codes for CASSWGENTEAFF.

The chain couples TRBV19 to TRBJ1-1; D gene uncertain. With 10 bases removed from V and 8 bases from J, the gap between germline ends came to 17 bases. Germline values: CDR1 LNHDA, CDR2 SQIVND (reference sequence). CDR3 length: 12 amino acids. The CDR3 is CATLRDRREAFF. Here the CDR3 DNA reads TGTGCCACCCTCCGGGATCGGAGGGAAGCTTTCTTT.

The chain is built from TRBV30 and TRBJ1-5; 8 nucleotides align to TRBD1. Germline V gene lookup returns CDR1 GTSNPN and CDR2 SVGIG (reference sequence). CDR3 length: 15 residues. The J segment lost 0 bases and the V segment lost 6 bases, leaving 7 bases of the junction unmatched. The CDR3 nucleotides read TGTGCCTGCTCCAGGGGGCCTAATAGCAATCAGCCCCAGCATTTT. Protein: CACSRGPNSNQPQHF.

This clone has only a few counts. This sequence joins TRBV6-1 and TRBJ1-4; TRBD1 agrees at 8 bases. The CDR3 totals 13 residues. V lost 6 bases to trimming and J lost 6 bases; unmatched junction nucleotides: 3. The germline gives CDR1 MNHNS, CDR2 SASEGT. CDR3 sequence: CASSGQGDEKLFF. The CDR3 DNA reads TGTGCCAGCAGCGGACAGGGAGATGAAAAACTGTTTTTT.

The rearrangement uses TRBV5-8 and TRBJ1-6; D is uncertain. The germline gives CDR1 SGHTS, CDR2 YDEGEE. The V gene lost 0 bases and the J gene lost 11 bases, with 18 bases spanning the gap. CDR3 size: 16 residues. The CDR3 DNA reads TGTGCCAGCAGCTTGGCCGGGAACCTCTACCATACACCCCTCCACTTT. The encoded protein is CASSLAGNLYHTPLHF.

V and J are TRBV6-1 and TRBJ2-5, with D perhaps matching TRBD1 (6 bases). Germline assignment: CDR1 MNHNS and CDR2 SASEGT. Trimming took 6 bases from V and 1 from J, leaving 12 bases between them. The CDR3 is made up of 14 amino acids. CDR3 sequence reads: CASRPDSTQETQYF. Written as DNA, the CDR3 is TGTGCCAGCAGGCCGGACAGCACCCAAGAGACCCAGTACTTC.

The chain recombines TRBV11-2 with TRBJ2-1; D is ambiguous. The CDR3 length is 15 residues. Trimming took 5 bases from V and 6 from J, leaving 17 bases between them. The germline V gene has CDR1 SGHAT and CDR2 FQNNGV. The CDR3 here is CASSLLSIAPNEQFF. The CDR3 DNA is TGTGCCAGCAGCCTACTCTCCATAGCTCCCAATGAGCAGTTCTTC.

The chain links TRBV6-6 to TRBJ1-2; D may be TRBD1 (6 bases). The germline CDR1 and CDR2 sequences are MNHNY and SVGAGI (reference sequence). The CDR3 loop spans 15 amino acids. The ends were cut back, 5 bases at V and 6 bases at J, with 19 bases in the middle. The CDR3 coding sequence is TGTGCCAGCAGTCCCCGAGATTCAGGGGCTGATGGCTACACCTTC. Amino acids: CASSPRDSGADGYTF.

The table lists this clone with a count of one. The chain employs TRBV6-5 and TRBJ2-7, with D tentatively TRBD1 (6 bases). The V end lost 0 bases, the J end lost 2 bases, and 14 bases lay between the germline ends. The germline CDR1 and CDR2 sequences are MNHEY and SVGAGI. CDR3 length: 16 amino acids. Here the CDR3 reads CASSYSGRGSTYEQYF. For the CDR3, the DNA is TGTGCCAGCAGTTACTCAGGCAGGGGCTCTACCTACGAGCAGTACTTC.

CDR3 in DNA: TGTGCCAGCAGCTTAGATCGAGCTAGCGGGGGGGTATACGAGCAGTACTTC. Translating gives CASSLDRASGGVYEQYF. This sequence joins TRBV11-2 and TRBJ2-7; 12 positions match TRBD2. The germline gives CDR1 SGHAT, CDR2 FQNNGV. Unmatched junction bases numbered 7, after V lost 0 bases and J lost 4 bases. The CDR3 totals 17 residues.

The CDR3 DNA reads TGTGCCAGCAGTTTAAGACTCTCGGCGGGGGCCAACGTCCTGACTTTC. Its translation: CASSLRLSAGANVLTF. V usage is TRBV27 and J usage is TRBJ2-6; D is undetermined. V was cut by 2 bases and J by 4 bases, with 12 bases left in between. This CDR3 is built from 16 residues. Germline V gene sequence: CDR1 MNHEY, CDR2 SMNVEV (reference sequence).

Regarding this clone: Germline is not matched at one junction end, which may reflect a read error. The chain links TRBV7-7 to TRBJ2-5, with 7 bases lining up with TRBD2. CDR1 SSHAT and CDR2 FNYEAQ come from the germline V gene (reference sequence). The CDR3 has 14 amino acids. The CDR3 bases are TGTGCTAGCAGCAAGCGGGGACGTAACGAGACCCAGTACTTC. Translating it yields CASSKRGRNETQYF. The entire variable domain, with the rest obtained from reference TRBV7-7 and TRBJ2-5, is as follows: GAGVSQSPRYKVTKRGQDVTLRCDPISSHATLYWYQQALGQGPEFLTYFNYEAQPDKSGLPSDRFSAERPEGSISTLTIQRTEQRDSAMYRCASSKRGRNETQYFGPGTRLLVL.

This clone was observed a handful of times. The chain recombines TRBV19 with TRBJ1-5; no clear D gene. CDR1 and CDR2 from the germline V gene are LNHDA and SQIVND (reference sequence). This CDR3 comprises 13 residues. The V gene lost 0 bases and the J gene lost 6 bases, with 6 bases spanning the gap. Here the CDR3 reads CASSIDLSQPQHF. CDR3 nucleotides: TGTGCCAGTAGTATAGACTTGTCTCAGCCCCAGCATTTT.

The chain joins TRBV2 to TRBJ2-5; TRBD2 aligns across 12 bases. Germline V gene lookup returns CDR1 SNHLY and CDR2 FYNNEI. J lost 5 bases, V lost 1 base, and 2 bases had no gene match. The CDR3 covers 15 residues. CDR3 coding DNA: TGTGCCAGCAGTGAAGGAGGGACTAGCGGGGAGACCCAGTACTTC. Amino acids: CASSEGGTSGETQYF.

DNA of the CDR3: TGTGCCTGGAGTCGCGACAGGTGGATTAAGACCCAGTACTTC. Residues: CAWSRDRWIKTQYF. The chain joins TRBV30 to TRBJ2-5; D is perhaps TRBD1 (6 bases). V lost 2 bases to trimming and J lost 6 bases, with 16 bases between them. The CDR3 is 14 residues long. Germline loops: CDR1 GTSNPN, CDR2 SVGIG (reference sequence).

CDR3 sequence reads: CSASGGLPLFF. CDR3 nucleotides: TGCAGTGCTAGTGGGGGACTGCCCTTGTTCTTC. The rearrangement links TRBV20-1 to TRBJ2-1; a possible D gene is TRBD2 (6 bases). The germline gives CDR1 DFQATT, CDR2 SNEGSKA (reference sequence). This CDR3 spans 11 amino acids. V gave up 3 bases and J gave up 15 bases, with 15 bases separating them.

The chain uses TRBV7-9 and TRBJ1-2, with TRBD1 matching 9 bases. This CDR3 region has 12 residues. J was trimmed by 8 bases and V by 5 bases; bases with no gene match: 3. Germline CDR1 reads SEHNR; CDR2 reads FQNEAQ (reference sequence). The CDR3 nucleotides are TGTGCCAGCAGCAGAGGACAGGGGGGCTACACCTTC. Its protein product is CASSRGQGGYTF.

The chain is built from TRBV7-9 and TRBJ1-1, with TRBD1 matching 7 bases. CDR1 and CDR2 from the germline V gene are SEHNR and FQNEAQ (reference sequence). With 6 bases clipped from V and 9 bases from J, the junction kept 10 bases outside the gene matches. This CDR3 has 13 amino acids. The CDR3 here is CASSSRDRGQAFF. CDR3 coding DNA: TGTGCCAGCAGTTCCCGGGACAGAGGCCAAGCTTTCTTT.

The chain is built from TRBV29-1 and TRBJ2-3, with 9 bases aligning to TRBD2. The CDR3 runs 15 residues. Germline V gene sequence: CDR1 SQVTM, CDR2 ANQGSEA. The CDR3, as DNA: TGCTGCTTCCAAGGGGGCGGGGGGGCCACAGATACGCAGTATTTT. This gives the protein CCFQGGGGATDTQYF.

The rearrangement joins TRBV18 to TRBJ1-4; D is uncertain. The CDR3 is 14 residues long. Germline CDR1 reads KGHSH; CDR2 reads LQKENI. V was clipped by 2 bases and J by 7 bases, with 11 bases between them. The CDR3, as DNA: TGTGCCAGCTCACCAACTGGAGAACGTGAAAAACTGTTTTTT. Residues: CASSPTGEREKLFF.

V gene TRBV18 combines with J gene TRBJ2-3, with 12 bases aligning to TRBD2. J lost 4 bases, V lost 4 bases, and 6 bases had no gene match. Germline loops: CDR1 KGHSH, CDR2 LQKENI. The CDR3 consists of 16 residues. The CDR3 DNA follows: TGTGCCAGCTCACAAGGACTAGCGGGAATCTCAGATACGCAGTATTTT. It translates to CASSQGLAGISDTQYF.